This T cell receptor (beta chain) originates from a study of neurological immune-mediated disorders. Every sequencing run generated over 190 million TCR-beta sequences from 15-18 subjects. In TCRdb, the 5' RACE reads were re-called with MiXCR into one record per CDR3 protein. This table holds some 15,000 distinct CDR3 sequences, around 9.3% found once. General study results and limits: The greatest TCR clonal expansion appeared in HTLV-1-associated myelopathy and the smallest, falling below healthy controls, in multiple sclerosis.

V was cut by 1 base and J by 5 bases, with 22 bases left in between. Germline CDR1 is SGHNT and CDR2 is YYREEE (reference sequence). The CDR3 contains 17 residues. This clonotype was observed at least ten times. Its cognate antigen is unknown. The chain has TRBV5-4 and TRBJ2-7, with a weak D call TRBD2 (7 bases). Sequencing was carried out using PBMCs. This clonotype was sampled from a woman aged 35 to 49 in good health. Here the CDR3 DNA reads TGTGCCAGCAGCTTGCCCTATCAGGGGCGGGAGTCAAACGAGCAGTACTTC. Translation gives CASSLPYQGRESNEQYF.